This entry describes one TCR beta chain. Its antigen is still unknown. The data were obtained in a study of response to subunit inactivated influenza vaccine. Via MiXCR, TCRdb re-called the RT-PCR reads, giving one row per CDR3 protein. The repertoire holds about 700,000 distinct CDR3 sequences, with 14% as singletons. Trimming took off 5 bases at V and 4 bases at J, with 5 bases between the two ends. Germline values: CDR1 KGHDR, CDR2 SFDVKD. This CDR3 has 12 residues. Study results and limitations: The authors suggested that every seasonal influenza vaccination recruits few new T cells.

The chain uses TRBV24-1 and TRBJ1-5; no reliable D call. The origin of this receptor is a man aged 45 to 65 who received an inactivated influenza vaccine. This material consisted of PBMCs from blood, taken about 14 days before vaccination. The CDR3 DNA is TGTGCCACCAGTGCCAGTAATCAGCCCCAGCATTTT. As protein: CATSASNQPQHF.